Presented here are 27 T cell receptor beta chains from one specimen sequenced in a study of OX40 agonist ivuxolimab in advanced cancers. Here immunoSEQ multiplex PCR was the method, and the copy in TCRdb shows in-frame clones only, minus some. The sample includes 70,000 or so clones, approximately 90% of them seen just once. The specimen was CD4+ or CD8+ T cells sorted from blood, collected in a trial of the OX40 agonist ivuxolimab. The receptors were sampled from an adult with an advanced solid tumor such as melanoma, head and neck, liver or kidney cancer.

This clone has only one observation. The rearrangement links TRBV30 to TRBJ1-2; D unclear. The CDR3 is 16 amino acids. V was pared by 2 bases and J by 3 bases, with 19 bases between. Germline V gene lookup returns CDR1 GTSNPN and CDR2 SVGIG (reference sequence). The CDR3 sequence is CAWSFTWRQTDYGYTF. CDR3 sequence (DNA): TGTGCCTGGAGTTTTACCTGGCGGCAGACGGACTATGGCTACACCTTC.

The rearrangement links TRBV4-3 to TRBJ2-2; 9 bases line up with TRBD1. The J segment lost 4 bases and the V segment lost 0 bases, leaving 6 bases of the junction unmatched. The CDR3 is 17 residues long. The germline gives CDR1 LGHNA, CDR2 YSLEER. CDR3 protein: CASSQEVQGARTGELFF. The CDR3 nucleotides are TGCGCCAGCAGCCAAGAGGTACAGGGGGCGCGCACCGGGGAGCTGTTTTTT.

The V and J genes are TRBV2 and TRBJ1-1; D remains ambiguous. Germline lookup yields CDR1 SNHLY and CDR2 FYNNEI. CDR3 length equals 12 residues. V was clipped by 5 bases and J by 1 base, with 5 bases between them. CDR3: CASSSPNTEAFF. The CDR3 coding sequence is TGTGCCAGCAGTTCTCCGAACACTGAAGCTTTCTTT.

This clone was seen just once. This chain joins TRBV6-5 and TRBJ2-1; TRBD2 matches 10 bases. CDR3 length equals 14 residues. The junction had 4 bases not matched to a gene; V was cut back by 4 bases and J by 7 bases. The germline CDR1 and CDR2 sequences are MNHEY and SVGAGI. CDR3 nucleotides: TGTGCCAGCAGTTCCCGGACTAGCGGTAATGAGCAGTTCTTC. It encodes CASSSRTSGNEQFF.

This chain's CDR3 is CARPGQGQTEAFF. The CDR3 DNA is TGTGCCCGTCCCGGGCAGGGTCAAACTGAAGCTTTCTTT. The rearrangement joins TRBV21-1 to TRBJ1-1; the D call in the table, TRBD1, was not verified against the DNA. TRBV21-1 has pseudogene status. The CDR3 has 13 residues.

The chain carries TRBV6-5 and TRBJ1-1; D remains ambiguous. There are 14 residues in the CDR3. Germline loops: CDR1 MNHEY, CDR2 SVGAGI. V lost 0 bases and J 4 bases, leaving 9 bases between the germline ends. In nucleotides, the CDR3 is TGTGCCAGCAGTTACTCTGAAGGGTTCACTGAAGCTTTCTTT. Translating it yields CASSYSEGFTEAFF.

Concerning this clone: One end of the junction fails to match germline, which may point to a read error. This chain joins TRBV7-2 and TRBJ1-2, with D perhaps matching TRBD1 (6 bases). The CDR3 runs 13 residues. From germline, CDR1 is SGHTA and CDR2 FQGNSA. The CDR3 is CASNLGGIYGYTF. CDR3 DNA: TGTGCCAGCAACTTAGGGGGGATCTATGGCTACACCTTC.

This CDR3 reads CASSLEGTRRVDEKLFF. The CDR3 coding sequence is TGTGCCAGCAGCTTGGAAGGGACACGCAGAGTTGATGAAAAACTGTTTTTT. The V call is TRBV5-6, the J call TRBJ1-4, with a tentative D call TRBD1 (6 bases). Germline CDR1 SGHDT, CDR2 YYEEEE. The CDR3 totals 17 residues. V lost 0 bases, J lost 6 bases, and 18 bases lay in between.

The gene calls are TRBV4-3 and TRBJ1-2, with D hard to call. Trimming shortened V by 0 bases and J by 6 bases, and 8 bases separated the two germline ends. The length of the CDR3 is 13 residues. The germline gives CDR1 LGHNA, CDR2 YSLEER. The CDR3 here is CASSQDTADGYTF. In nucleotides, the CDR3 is TGCGCCAGCAGCCAAGATACCGCAGATGGCTACACCTTC.

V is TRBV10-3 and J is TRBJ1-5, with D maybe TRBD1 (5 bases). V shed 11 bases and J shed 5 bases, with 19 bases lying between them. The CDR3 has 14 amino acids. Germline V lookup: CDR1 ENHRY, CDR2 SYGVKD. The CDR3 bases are TGTGCCGTCTGGGGGGGAATGGGGGATCAGCCCCAGCATTTT. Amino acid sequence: CAVWGGMGDQPQHF.

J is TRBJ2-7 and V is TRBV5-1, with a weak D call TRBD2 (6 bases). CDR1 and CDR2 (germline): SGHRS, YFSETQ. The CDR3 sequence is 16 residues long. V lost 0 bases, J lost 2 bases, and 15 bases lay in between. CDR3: CASSLDWRGNAYEQYF. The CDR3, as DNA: TGCGCCAGCAGCTTGGACTGGCGGGGAAACGCCTACGAGCAGTACTTC.

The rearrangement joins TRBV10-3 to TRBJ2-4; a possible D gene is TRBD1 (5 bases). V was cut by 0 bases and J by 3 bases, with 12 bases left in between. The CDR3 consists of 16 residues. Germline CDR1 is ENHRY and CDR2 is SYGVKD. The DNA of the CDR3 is TGTGCCATCAGTGAGTCTGAGACAGCCTACAAAAACATTCAGTACTTC. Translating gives CAISESETAYKNIQYF.

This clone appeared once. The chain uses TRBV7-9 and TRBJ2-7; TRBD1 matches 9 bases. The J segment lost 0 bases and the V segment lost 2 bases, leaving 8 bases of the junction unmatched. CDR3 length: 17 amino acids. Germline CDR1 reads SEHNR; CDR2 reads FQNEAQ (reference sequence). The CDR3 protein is CASSLPRWDRVSYEQYF. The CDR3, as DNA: TGTGCCAGCAGCTTACCCAGATGGGACAGGGTCTCCTACGAGCAGTACTTC.

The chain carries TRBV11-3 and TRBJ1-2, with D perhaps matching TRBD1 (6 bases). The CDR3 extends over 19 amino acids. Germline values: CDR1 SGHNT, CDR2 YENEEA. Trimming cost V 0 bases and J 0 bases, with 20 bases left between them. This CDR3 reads CASSLDRGRGRLPNYGYTF. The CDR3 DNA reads TGTGCCAGCAGCTTAGATCGCGGCAGGGGCCGCCTTCCTAACTATGGCTACACCTTC.

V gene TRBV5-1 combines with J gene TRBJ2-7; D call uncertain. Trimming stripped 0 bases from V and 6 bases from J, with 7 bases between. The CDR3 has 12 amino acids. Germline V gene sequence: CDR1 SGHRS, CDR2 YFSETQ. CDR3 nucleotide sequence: TGCGCCAGCAGCTTGGTAGGGCTCGAGCAGTACTTC. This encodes CASSLVGLEQYF.

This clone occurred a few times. The CDR3: CASSSGTGMDGYTF. Here the CDR3 DNA reads TGTGCCAGCAGCTCAGGGACAGGGATGGATGGCTACACCTTC. The chain carries TRBV9 and TRBJ1-2, with TRBD1 identical over 9 bases. The V segment lost 4 bases and the J segment 6 bases; nucleotides outside the gene matches: 7. The CDR3 totals 14 residues. The germline V gene encodes CDR1 SGDLS and CDR2 YYNGEE. Drawing the rest from reference TRBV9 and TRBJ1-2, the complete variable domain is DSGVTQTPKHLITATGQRVTLRCSPRSGDLSVYWYQQSLDQGLQFLIQYYNGEERAKGNILERFSAQQFPDLHSELNLSSLELGDSALYFCASSSGTGMDGYTFGSGTRLTVV.

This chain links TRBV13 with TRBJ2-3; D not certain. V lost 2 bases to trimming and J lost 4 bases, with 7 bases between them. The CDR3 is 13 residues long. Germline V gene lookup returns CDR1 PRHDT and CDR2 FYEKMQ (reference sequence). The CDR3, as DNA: TGTGCCAGCAGCTTAAGAGAGGCAGATACGCAGTATTTT. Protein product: CASSLREADTQYF.

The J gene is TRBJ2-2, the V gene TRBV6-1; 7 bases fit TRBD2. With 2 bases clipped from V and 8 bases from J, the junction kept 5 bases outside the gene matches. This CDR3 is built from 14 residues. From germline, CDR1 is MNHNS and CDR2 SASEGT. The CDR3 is CASSELGGYGELFF. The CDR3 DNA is TGTGCCAGCAGTGAATTGGGGGGGTATGGGGAGCTGTTTTTT.

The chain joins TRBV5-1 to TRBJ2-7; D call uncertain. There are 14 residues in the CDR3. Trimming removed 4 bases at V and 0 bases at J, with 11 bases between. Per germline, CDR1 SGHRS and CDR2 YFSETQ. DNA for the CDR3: TGCGCCAGCAGCGTGTCCCTCTCCTCCTACGAGCAGTACTTC. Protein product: CASSVSLSSYEQYF. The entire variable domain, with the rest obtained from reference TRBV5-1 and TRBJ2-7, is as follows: KAGVTQTPRYLIKTRGQQVTLSCSPISGHRSVSWYQQTPGQGLQFLFEYFSETQRNKGNFPGRFSGRQFSNSRSEMNVSTLELGDSALYLCASSVSLSSYEQYFGPGTRLTVT.

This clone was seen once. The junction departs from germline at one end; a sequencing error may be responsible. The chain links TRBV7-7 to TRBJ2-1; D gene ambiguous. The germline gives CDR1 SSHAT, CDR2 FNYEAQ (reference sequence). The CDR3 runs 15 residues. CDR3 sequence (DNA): TGTGCTAGCAGCTCCCACTGGAGCTCCTACAATGAGCAGTTCTTC. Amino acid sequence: CASSSHWSSYNEQFF.

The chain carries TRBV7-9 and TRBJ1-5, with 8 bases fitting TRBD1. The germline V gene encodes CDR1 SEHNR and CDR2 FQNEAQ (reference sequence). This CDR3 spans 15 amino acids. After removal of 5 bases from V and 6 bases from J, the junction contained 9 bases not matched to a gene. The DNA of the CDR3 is TGTGCCAGCAGCCAGCAGGGGGCGGAGGGTCAGCCCCAGCATTTT. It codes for CASSQQGAEGQPQHF. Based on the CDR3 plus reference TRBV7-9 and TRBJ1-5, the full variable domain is DTGVSQNPRHKITKRGQNVTFRCDPISEHNRLYWYRQTLGQGPEFLTYFQNEAQLEKSRLLSDRFSAERPKGSFSTLEIQRTEQGDSAMYLCASSQQGAEGQPQHFGDGTRLSIL.

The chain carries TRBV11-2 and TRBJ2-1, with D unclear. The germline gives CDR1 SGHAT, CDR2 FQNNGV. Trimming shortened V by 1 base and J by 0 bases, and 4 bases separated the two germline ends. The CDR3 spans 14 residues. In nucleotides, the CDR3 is TGTGCCAGCAGCTTAGGTAGCTCCTACAATGAGCAGTTCTTC. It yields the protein CASSLGSSYNEQFF.

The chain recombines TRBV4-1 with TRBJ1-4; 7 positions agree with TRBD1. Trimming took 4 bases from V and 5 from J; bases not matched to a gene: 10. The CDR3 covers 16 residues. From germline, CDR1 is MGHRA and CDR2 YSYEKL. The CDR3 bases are TGCGCCAGCAGCCTCCGTTCCGGGACAGAGAATGAAAAACTGTTTTTT. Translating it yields CASSLRSGTENEKLFF.

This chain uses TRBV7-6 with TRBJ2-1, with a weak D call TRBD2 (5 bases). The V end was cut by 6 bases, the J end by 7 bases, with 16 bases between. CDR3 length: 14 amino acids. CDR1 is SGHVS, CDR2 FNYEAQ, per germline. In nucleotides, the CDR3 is TGTGCCAGCAGTTTTAGGGCGGGTACGAATGAGCAGTTCTTC. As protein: CASSFRAGTNEQFF.

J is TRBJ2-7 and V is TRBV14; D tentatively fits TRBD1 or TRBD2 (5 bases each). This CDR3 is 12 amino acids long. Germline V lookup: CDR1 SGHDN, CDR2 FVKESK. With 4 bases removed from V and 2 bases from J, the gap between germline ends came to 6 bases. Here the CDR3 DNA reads TGTGCCAGCAGCCTGGGGGCCTACGAGCAGTACTTC. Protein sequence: CASSLGAYEQYF.

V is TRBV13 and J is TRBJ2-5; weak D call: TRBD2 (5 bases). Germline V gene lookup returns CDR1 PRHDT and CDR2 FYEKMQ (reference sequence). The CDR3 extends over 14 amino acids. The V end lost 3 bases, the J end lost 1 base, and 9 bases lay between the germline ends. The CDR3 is CASSFRGFQETQYF. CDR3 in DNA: TGTGCCAGCAGCTTCCGGGGATTCCAAGAGACCCAGTACTTC.

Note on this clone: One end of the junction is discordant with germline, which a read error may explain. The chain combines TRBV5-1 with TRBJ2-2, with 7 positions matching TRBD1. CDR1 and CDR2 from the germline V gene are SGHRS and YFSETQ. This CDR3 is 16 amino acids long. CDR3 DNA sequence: TGCGCCAGCAGCTCATCTGGACAGGAGATTAACCGGGGAGCTGTTTTT. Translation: CASSSSGQEINRGAVF.